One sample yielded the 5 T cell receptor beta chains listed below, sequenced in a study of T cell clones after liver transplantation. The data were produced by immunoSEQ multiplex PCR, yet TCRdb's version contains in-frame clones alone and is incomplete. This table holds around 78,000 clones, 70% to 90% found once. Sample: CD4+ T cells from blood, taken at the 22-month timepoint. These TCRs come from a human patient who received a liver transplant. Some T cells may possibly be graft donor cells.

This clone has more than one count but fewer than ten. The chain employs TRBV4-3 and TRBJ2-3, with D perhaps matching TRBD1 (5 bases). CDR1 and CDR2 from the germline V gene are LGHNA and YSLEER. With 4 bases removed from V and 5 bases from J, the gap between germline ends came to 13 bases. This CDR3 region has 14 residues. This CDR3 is CASSRLGAEDTQYF. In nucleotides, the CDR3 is TGCGCCAGCAGCCGATTAGGGGCGGAAGATACGCAGTATTTT.

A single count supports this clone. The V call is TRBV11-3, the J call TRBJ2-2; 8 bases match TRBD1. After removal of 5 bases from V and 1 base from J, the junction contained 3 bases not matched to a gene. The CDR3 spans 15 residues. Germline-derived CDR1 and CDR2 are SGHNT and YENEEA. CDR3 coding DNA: TGTGCCAGCAGCGCCGGGACAGGGAACACCGGGGAGCTGTTTTTT. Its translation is CASSAGTGNTGELFF.

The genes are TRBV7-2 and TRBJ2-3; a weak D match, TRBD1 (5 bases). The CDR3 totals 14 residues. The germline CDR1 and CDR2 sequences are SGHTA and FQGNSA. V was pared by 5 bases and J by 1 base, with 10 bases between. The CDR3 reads CASSRWGGTDTQYF. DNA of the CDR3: TGTGCCAGCAGCAGATGGGGCGGCACAGATACGCAGTATTTT.

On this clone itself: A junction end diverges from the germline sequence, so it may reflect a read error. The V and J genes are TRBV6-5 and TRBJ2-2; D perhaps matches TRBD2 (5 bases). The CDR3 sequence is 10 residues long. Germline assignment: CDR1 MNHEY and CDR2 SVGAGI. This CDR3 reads CASSFRGAVF. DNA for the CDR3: TGTGCCAGCAGTTTCCGGGGAGCTGTTTTT.

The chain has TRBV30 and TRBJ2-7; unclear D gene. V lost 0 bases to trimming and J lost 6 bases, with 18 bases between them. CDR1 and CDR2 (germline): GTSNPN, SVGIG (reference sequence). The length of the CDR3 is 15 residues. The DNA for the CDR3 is TGTGCCTGGAGTGTAGGTCCTGGTTTCCAAGGCGAGCAGTACTTC. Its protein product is CAWSVGPGFQGEQYF.